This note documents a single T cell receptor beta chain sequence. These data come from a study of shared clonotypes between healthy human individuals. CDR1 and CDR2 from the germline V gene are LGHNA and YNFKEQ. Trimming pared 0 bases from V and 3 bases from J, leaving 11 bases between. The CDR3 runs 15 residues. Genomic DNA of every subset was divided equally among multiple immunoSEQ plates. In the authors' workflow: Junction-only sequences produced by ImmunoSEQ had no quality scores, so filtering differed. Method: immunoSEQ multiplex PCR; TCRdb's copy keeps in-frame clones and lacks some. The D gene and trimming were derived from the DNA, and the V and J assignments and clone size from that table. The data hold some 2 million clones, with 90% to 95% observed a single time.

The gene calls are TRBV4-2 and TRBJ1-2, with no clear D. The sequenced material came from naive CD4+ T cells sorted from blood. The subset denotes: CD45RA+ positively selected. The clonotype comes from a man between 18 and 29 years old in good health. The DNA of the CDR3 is TGTGCCAGCAGCCAAGAATCGCAGGTCTACTATGGCTACACCTTC. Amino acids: CASSQESQVYYGYTF.